Below, 8 T cell receptor beta chains from the same sample are listed, as sequenced in a study of blood T cell repertoires in COVID-19. The method was immunoSEQ multiplex PCR; TCRdb's version includes in-frame clones alone and lacks a portion of them. The sample shows some 170,000 clones, 87% of them seen only once. The specimen sequenced was PBMCs or T cells enriched from blood (not recorded which). The receptors here all came from a human donor with acute COVID-19. The donor label of this sample is uncertain.

This rearrangement joins TRBV7-6 to TRBJ2-7; D is possibly TRBD2 (6 bases). The CDR3 spans 15 residues. Between the trimmed V and J ends, which lost 1 base and 2 bases, there was a span of 12 bases. Germline loops: CDR1 SGHVS, CDR2 FNYEAQ. The CDR3 DNA reads TGTGCCAGCAGCTTAGGTGGGGGGTTGGCCTACGAGCAGTACTTC. Its protein product is CASSLGGGLAYEQYF.

This rearrangement joins TRBV5-1 to TRBJ2-2; 8 positions agree with TRBD1. This CDR3 region has 15 residues. Germline V gene lookup returns CDR1 SGHRS and CDR2 YFSETQ. J lost 1 base, V lost 3 bases, and 2 bases had no gene match. The DNA for the CDR3 is TGCGCCAGCAGCTCTGGACAGGGGAACACCGGGGAGCTGTTTTTT. Translation gives CASSSGQGNTGELFF.

V and J are TRBV4-2 and TRBJ1-2, with 10 bases aligning to TRBD1. CDR1 and CDR2 from the germline V gene are LGHNA and YNFKEQ. Losses at the gene ends were 4 bases for V and 2 bases for J; bases not matched to a gene: 7. This CDR3 is built from 16 residues. The CDR3 DNA sequence: TGTGCCAGCAGCCGAGTCCGGGGACAGGGGAACTATGGCTACACCTTC. This codes for CASSRVRGQGNYGYTF.

The CDR3 loop is CSVAGAVADTQYF. CDR3 DNA sequence: TGCAGCGTTGCAGGGGCCGTCGCAGATACGCAGTATTTT. The chain carries TRBV29-1 and TRBJ2-3; D is perhaps TRBD1 (6 bases). The CDR3 sequence is 13 residues long. The V end was cut by 4 bases, the J end by 4 bases, with 12 bases between. Germline CDR1 reads SQVTM; CDR2 reads ANQGSEA.

The V and J genes are TRBV6-5 and TRBJ1-3; D not certain. Germline CDR1 MNHEY, CDR2 SVGAGI. The CDR3 covers 16 residues. Trimming stripped 0 bases from V and 0 bases from J, with 9 bases between. The CDR3: CASSYSDMVSGNTIYF. Written as DNA, the CDR3 is TGTGCCAGCAGTTACTCCGACATGGTCTCTGGAAACACCATATATTTT.

This chain connects TRBV7-9 to TRBJ1-2, with 9 nucleotides matching TRBD1. This CDR3 contains 13 residues. CDR1 and CDR2 (germline): SEHNR, FQNEAQ (reference sequence). The ends lost 5 bases at V and 8 bases at J; junction bases unmatched: 6. DNA for the CDR3: TGTGCCAGCAGCACGGGACAGGGTGGCGGCTACACCTTC. Translation: CASSTGQGGGYTF.

This chain uses TRBV19 with TRBJ2-1; weak D call: TRBD2 (5 bases). V was pared by 5 bases and J by 8 bases, with 16 bases between. This CDR3 has 14 amino acids. CDR1 LNHDA and CDR2 SQIVND come from the germline V gene (reference sequence). CDR3 sequence reads: CASSLVATAHEQFF. The CDR3 DNA reads TGTGCCAGTAGTCTGGTAGCGACGGCCCATGAGCAGTTCTTC.

V is TRBV4-3 and J is TRBJ1-2; D may be TRBD1 (6 bases). Germline lookup yields CDR1 LGHNA and CDR2 YSLEER. The CDR3 consists of 16 residues. V gave up 2 bases and J gave up 6 bases, with 19 bases separating them. The CDR3 bases are TGCGCCAGCAGCCAATACGGGGGGCAGGGGACGGATGGCTACACCTTC. The encoded protein is CASSQYGGQGTDGYTF.